These 3 T cell receptor beta chains were sequenced from one sample in a study of blood T cell repertoires in COVID-19. Assay: immunoSEQ multiplex PCR; the TCRdb copy retains only in-frame clones and omits some. The profile covers 290,000 or so clones, with about 87% appearing a single time and 1.3% taken by the ten largest. The sample taken for sequencing was peripheral blood. Receptors originate from an older man with acute or convalescent COVID-19.

V and J are TRBV5-1 and TRBJ2-1; 8 bases are shared with TRBD2. The V segment lost 7 bases and the J segment 0 bases; nucleotides outside the gene matches: 3. CDR1 SGHRS and CDR2 YFSETQ come from the germline V gene. The CDR3 sequence is 14 residues long. The CDR3 region has the DNA TGCGCCAGCTCCAGCGGGAGCTCCTACAATGAGCAGTTCTTC. Its protein is CASSSGSSYNEQFF.

The chain combines TRBV7-3 with TRBJ2-3; D ambiguous. CDR3 length: 14 amino acids. The V and J ends lost 1 base and 1 base respectively, with 6 bases between them. Per the germline V gene, CDR1 is SGHTA and CDR2 is FQGTGA. The CDR3 reads CASSLKPRTDTQYF. The CDR3 coding sequence is TGTGCCAGCAGCTTAAAGCCACGCACAGATACGCAGTATTTT.

V gene TRBV11-2 combines with J gene TRBJ2-1, with no clear D. Germline V gives CDR1 SGHAT, CDR2 FQNNGV. Trimming cost V 3 bases and J 1 base, with 7 bases left between them. The length of the CDR3 is 14 residues. CDR3: CASSFRSSYNEQFF. As DNA, the CDR3 is TGTGCCAGCAGCTTTAGATCTTCCTACAATGAGCAGTTCTTC.